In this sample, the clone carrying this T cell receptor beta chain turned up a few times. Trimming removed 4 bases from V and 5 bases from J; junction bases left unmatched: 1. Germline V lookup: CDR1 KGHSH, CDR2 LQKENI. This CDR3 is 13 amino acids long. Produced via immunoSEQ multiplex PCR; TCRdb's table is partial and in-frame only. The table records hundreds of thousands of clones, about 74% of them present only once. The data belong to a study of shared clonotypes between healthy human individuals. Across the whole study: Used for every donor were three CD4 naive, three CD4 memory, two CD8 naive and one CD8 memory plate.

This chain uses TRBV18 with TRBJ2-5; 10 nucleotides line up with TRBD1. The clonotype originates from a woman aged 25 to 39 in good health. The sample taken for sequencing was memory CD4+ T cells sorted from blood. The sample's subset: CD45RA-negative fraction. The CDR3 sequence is CASSRTGGETQYF. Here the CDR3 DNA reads TGTGCCAGCTCACGGACAGGGGGGGAGACCCAGTACTTC.